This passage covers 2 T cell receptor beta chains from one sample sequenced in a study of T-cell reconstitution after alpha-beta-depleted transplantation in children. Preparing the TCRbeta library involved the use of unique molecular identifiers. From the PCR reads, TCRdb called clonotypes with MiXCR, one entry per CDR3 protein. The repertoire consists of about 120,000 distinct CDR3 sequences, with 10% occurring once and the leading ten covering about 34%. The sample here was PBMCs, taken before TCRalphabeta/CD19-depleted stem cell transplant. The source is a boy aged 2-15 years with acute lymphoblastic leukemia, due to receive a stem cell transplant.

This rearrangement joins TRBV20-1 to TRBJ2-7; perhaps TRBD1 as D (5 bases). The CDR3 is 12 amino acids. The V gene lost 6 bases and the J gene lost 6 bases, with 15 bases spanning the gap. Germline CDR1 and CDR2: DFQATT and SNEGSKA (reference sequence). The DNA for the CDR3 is TGCAGTGCAGGGGCCAAGTCGGGCGAGCAGTACTTC. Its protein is CSAGAKSGEQYF.

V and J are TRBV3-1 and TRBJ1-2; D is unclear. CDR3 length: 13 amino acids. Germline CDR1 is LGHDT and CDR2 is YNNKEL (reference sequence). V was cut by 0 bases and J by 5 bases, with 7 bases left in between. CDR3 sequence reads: CASSQELGYGYTF. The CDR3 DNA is TGTGCCAGCAGCCAAGAGTTGGGGTATGGCTACACCTTC.